Following are 26 T cell receptor beta chains from one sample sequenced in a study of human T cells and chemical hapten exposure (dated by TCRdb to the early 2020s). The receptor library was made with RACE. The instrument was a NextSeq 500. Using fastp at Q25 and MiXCR, TCRdb reprocessed the public reads and kept productive beta chains. Rows with a matching CDR3 protein are joined into one entry that keeps the most common DNA and genes. The sample contains about 77,000 distinct CDR3 sequences, 7% to 9.5% of them found a single time. The top ten clones comprise about 1.5% of the sample. Per the publication, the time point label means: healthy volunteer bleed at 6 weeks. Unfractionated whole blood was collected in Tempus Blood RNA tubes, and total RNA was extracted from that blood. Sample: whole blood. The source of these receptors is a female donor in good health. Some clones in this sample may be carry-over from other donors' samples.

Only a few counts were recorded for this clonotype. The CDR3 sequence: CATSATTGTTGELFF. The CDR3 nucleotides are TGTGCCACCAGTGCCACGACAGGGACGACCGGGGAGCTGTTTTTT. The J gene is TRBJ2-2, the V gene TRBV24-1, with 7 bases that match TRBD1. The length of the CDR3 is 15 residues. The V gene end was trimmed by 5 bases and the J gene end by 5 bases; junction bases not matched to a gene: 7. Germline V lookup: CDR1 KGHDR, CDR2 SFDVKD.

The V call is TRBV7-8, the J call TRBJ2-7; 7 nucleotides agree with TRBD1. Looked up from germline, CDR1 is SGHVS and CDR2 is FQNEAQ. Trimming at V came to 4 bases and at J to 2 bases, leaving 5 bases not matched to a gene. The CDR3 consists of 14 residues. The CDR3 region is CASSSSGQTYEQYF. CDR3 DNA sequence: TGTGCCAGCAGCTCTTCGGGACAGACCTACGAGCAGTACTTC.

V is TRBV5-5 and J is TRBJ1-5; D is unresolved. Deletions cut 5 bases from V and 0 bases from J, with 12 bases between. Per germline, CDR1 SGHKS and CDR2 YYEKEE (reference sequence). The CDR3 totals 15 residues. The CDR3 reads CASRLERASNQPQHF. The CDR3 nucleotides are TGTGCCAGCAGATTAGAAAGGGCTAGCAATCAGCCCCAGCATTTT. Full variable domain (rest looked up from reference TRBV5-5 and TRBJ1-5): DAGVTQSPTHLIKTRGQQVTLRCSPISGHKSVSWYQQVLGQGPQFIFQYYEKEERGRGNFPDRFSARQFPNYSSELNVNALLLGDSALYLCASRLERASNQPQHFGDGTRLSIL.

This clonotype showed up many times. The chain joins TRBV6-6 to TRBJ1-4; D is ambiguous. V was shortened by 8 bases and J by 4 bases, with 8 bases between the two germline ends. This CDR3 spans 12 amino acids. Germline V gives CDR1 MNHNY, CDR2 SVGAGI (reference sequence). CDR3 in DNA: TGTGCCAGCCGGCAGGTTAATGAAAAACTGTTTTTT. Encoded protein: CASRQVNEKLFF.

This clonotype was detected ten times or more. The J gene is TRBJ2-3, the V gene TRBV20-1; the match to TRBD2 covers 7 bases. Germline CDR1 reads DFQATT; CDR2 reads SNEGSKA (reference sequence). With V trimmed by 4 bases and J by 4 bases, 11 bases remained unmatched. There are 15 residues in the CDR3. Here the CDR3 reads CSAIPGTTNPDTQYF. The CDR3 DNA sequence: TGCAGTGCTATCCCCGGGACTACCAACCCAGATACGCAGTATTTT.

Note on this clonotype: At one end, the junction sequence differs from germline, possibly due to a read error. The chain couples TRBV3-1 to TRBJ1-1; D ambiguous. The CDR3 runs to 14 residues. Germline V lookup: CDR1 LGHDT, CDR2 YNNKEL (reference sequence). In nucleotides, the CDR3 is TGTACCAGCAGCCCCTTTGTCTCCGGGACTGAAGCTTTCTTT. Translating it yields CTSSPFVSGTEAFF.

In regard to this clonotype: One end of the junction varies from germline; a read error may be responsible. Written as DNA, the CDR3 is TGTGTCAGCAGTGTAGGTCGACAGACTAATGAAAAACTGTTTTTT. This codes for CVSSVGRQTNEKLFF. The chain joins TRBV2 to TRBJ1-4; TRBD1 might be the D (5 bases). The CDR3 sequence is 15 residues long. CDR1 and CDR2 from the germline V gene are SNHLY and FYNNEI. Looking up the rest from reference TRBV2 and TRBJ1-4 gives the full variable domain: EPEVTQTPSHQVTQMGQEVILRCVPISNHLYFYWYRQILGQKVEFLVSFYNNEISEKSEIFDDQFSVERPDGSNFTLKIRSTKLEDSAMYFCVSSVGRQTNEKLFFGSGTQLSVL.

This clonotype was found many times. The chain employs TRBV29-1 and TRBJ1-1; D gene uncertain. The CDR3 is 12 residues long. Germline CDR1 is SQVTM and CDR2 is ANQGSEA. V was pared by 4 bases and J by 3 bases, with 9 bases between. The chain's CDR3 is CSVGSDYTEAFF. CDR3 DNA sequence: TGCAGCGTTGGGTCCGACTACACTGAAGCTTTCTTT.

This clonotype was counted many times. The chain recombines TRBV29-1 with TRBJ1-1; TRBD1 agrees at 7 bases. Germline assignment: CDR1 SQVTM and CDR2 ANQGSEA. The V and J ends lost 7 bases and 1 base, in that order; junction bases with no gene match: 9. The CDR3 runs to 14 residues. The CDR3 coding sequence is TGCAGCGCAAAAGACAGGGCGTCGAACACTGAAGCTTTCTTT. Encoded protein: CSAKDRASNTEAFF.

A few counts support this clonotype. The chain combines TRBV29-1 with TRBJ2-7; a possible D gene is TRBD1 (6 bases). The CDR3 extends over 12 amino acids. Germline values: CDR1 SQVTM, CDR2 ANQGSEA. V gave up 5 bases and J gave up 4 bases, with 12 bases separating them. The CDR3 bases are TGCAGCGTTTGTTTCCAGGGGTACGAGCAGTACTTC. Protein sequence: CSVCFQGYEQYF.

This clonotype came up a few times. The rearrangement links TRBV12-3 or TRBV12-4 to TRBJ2-1; unclear D gene. The V gene lost 8 bases and the J gene lost 12 bases, with 14 bases spanning the gap. The CDR3 spans 11 residues. The CDR3 sequence is CASSQEQVQFF. As DNA, the CDR3 is TGTGCCAGCTCCCAAGAGCAGGTGCAGTTCTTC.

The CDR3 DNA follows: TGTGCCAGCAGTCGACTTAACAGGGGCGGCAATCAGCCCCAGCATTTT. This gives the protein CASSRLNRGGNQPQHF. The gene calls are TRBV2 and TRBJ1-5, with 7 bases lining up with TRBD1. Germline values: CDR1 SNHLY, CDR2 FYNNEI. V gave up 5 bases and J gave up 2 bases; unmatched junction bases: 9. The CDR3 totals 16 residues.

This clonotype was seen a handful of times. V is TRBV5-8 and J is TRBJ2-3, with D possibly being TRBD2 (6 bases). Germline V gene data show CDR1 as SGHTS and CDR2 as YDEGEE. V was trimmed by 1 base and J by 5 bases, leaving 14 bases between them. The CDR3 has 15 residues. CDR3 sequence reads: CASSLMASVRDTQYF. CDR3 nucleotides: TGTGCCAGCAGCTTGATGGCTAGCGTAAGAGATACGCAGTATTTT.

V usage is TRBV29-1 and J usage is TRBJ2-7, with 9 bases aligning to TRBD1. J was trimmed by 5 bases and V by 1 base; bases with no gene match: 0. The CDR3 length is 12 residues. Germline CDR1 SQVTM, CDR2 ANQGSEA. Here the CDR3 DNA reads TGCAGCGTTGAAGGGACAGGGGACGAGCAGTACTTC. Amino acids: CSVEGTGDEQYF.

Many counts were recorded for this clonotype. The CDR3, as DNA: TGCAGTGCTAGAGATGGAGAGATTGGTACGCAGTATTTT. This encodes CSARDGEIGTQYF. The V and J genes are TRBV20-1 and TRBJ2-3; D remains unclear. This CDR3 has 13 residues. Germline assignment: CDR1 DFQATT and CDR2 SNEGSKA (reference sequence). V was clipped by 0 bases and J by 8 bases, with 12 bases between them.

A few counts support this clonotype. V is TRBV12-5 and J is TRBJ1-5, with D possibly TRBD1 on 6 matching bases. The CDR3 sequence is 21 residues long. CDR1 is LGHNT, CDR2 FRNRAP, per germline. The V end was cut by 0 bases, the J end by 1 base, with 25 bases between. CDR3 nucleotides: TGTGCTAGTGGTTTGGTACTGGGAGGGCTGCTCGGACAGAAGAGCAATCAGCCCCAGCATTTT. It encodes CASGLVLGGLLGQKSNQPQHF.

Ten or more counts support this clonotype. The chain has TRBV20-1 and TRBJ2-7; tentatively, D is TRBD1 (6 bases). The V end lost 5 bases, the J end lost 2 bases, and 10 bases lay between the germline ends. CDR1 is DFQATT and CDR2 is SNEGSKA in the germline V gene (reference sequence). The CDR3 totals 12 residues. The CDR3 spells CSALRTAYEQYF. The CDR3 DNA sequence: TGCAGTGCTTTACGGACAGCCTACGAGCAGTACTTC.

This sequence joins TRBV6-5 and TRBJ2-7; 9 bases fit TRBD2. The germline V gene encodes CDR1 MNHEY and CDR2 SVGAGI. After removal of 4 bases from V and 9 bases from J, the junction contained 10 bases not matched to a gene. CDR3 length: 14 residues. Here the CDR3 reads CASSFLAGTTGQYF. DNA of the CDR3: TGTGCCAGCAGTTTTCTAGCGGGGACCACGGGGCAGTACTTC.

The rearrangement joins TRBV3-1 to TRBJ1-5, with 8 bases that match TRBD1. This CDR3 has 15 residues. The germline V gene has CDR1 LGHDT and CDR2 YNNKEL (reference sequence). V lost 0 bases to trimming and J lost 7 bases; unmatched junction nucleotides: 5. The CDR3 is CASSQEAGGGQPQHF. The CDR3 region has the DNA TGTGCCAGCAGCCAAGAAGCAGGGGGCGGACAGCCCCAGCATTTT. Variable domain in full (rest from reference TRBV3-1 and TRBJ1-5): DTAVSQTPKYLVTQMGNDKSIKCEQNLGHDTMYWYKQDSKKFLKIMFSYNNKELIINETVPNRFSPKSPDKAHLNLHINSLELGDSAVYFCASSQEAGGGQPQHFGDGTRLSIL.

This clonotype was seen ten or more times. The chain joins TRBV7-2 to TRBJ1-1; 9 bases line up with TRBD1. V shed 2 bases, J shed 0 bases, and the junction held 7 bases outside the gene matches. CDR1 is SGHTA, CDR2 FQGNSA, per germline. CDR3 length: 17 residues. CDR3 DNA sequence: TGTGCCAGCAGCTTACGCCGTACAGGGGGCATGAACACTGAAGCTTTCTTT. This gives the protein CASSLRRTGGMNTEAFF. The entire variable domain, with the rest obtained from reference TRBV7-2 and TRBJ1-1, is as follows: GAGVSQSPSNKVTEKGKDVELRCDPISGHTALYWYRQSLGQGLEFLIYFQGNSAPDKSGLPSDRFSAERTGGSVSTLTIQRTQQEDSAVYLCASSLRRTGGMNTEAFFGQGTRLTVV.

This clonotype was seen ten or more times. The chain joins TRBV14 to TRBJ1-1; possibly TRBD1 for D (5 bases). From germline, CDR1 is SGHDN and CDR2 FVKESK. Trimming stripped 0 bases from V and 5 bases from J, with 13 bases between. The CDR3 runs 15 residues. The CDR3 reads CASSQDKGVRTEAFF. In DNA, the CDR3 is TGTGCCAGCAGCCAAGATAAAGGGGTGAGGACTGAAGCTTTCTTT. Full variable domain (outside the CDR3, taken from reference TRBV14 and TRBJ1-1): EAGVTQFPSHSVIEKGQTVTLRCDPISGHDNLYWYRRVMGKEIKFLLHFVKESKQDESGMPNNRFLAERTGGTYSTLKVQPAELEDSGVYFCASSQDKGVRTEAFFGQGTRLTVV.

This clonotype was seen only a few times. The V call is TRBV12-3 or TRBV12-4, the J call TRBJ2-7, with D maybe TRBD2 (5 bases). The germline V and J ends were trimmed by 10 bases and 6 bases, with 19 bases remaining between them. The CDR3 is 13 amino acids. CDR3 DNA sequence: TGTGCCATCGGTAGGCGGGTGAACGCCGAGCAGTACTTC. Translated, it gives CAIGRRVNAEQYF.

This clonotype occurred many times. V usage is TRBV12-3 or TRBV12-4 and J usage is TRBJ1-1; D unclear. V was cut by 6 bases and J by 1 base, with 12 bases left in between. The CDR3 covers 14 residues. This CDR3 reads CASRSGNPNTEAFF. The CDR3, as DNA: TGTGCCAGCAGATCCGGTAACCCGAACACTGAAGCTTTCTTT.

In its sample, this clonotype was seen a few times. The J gene is TRBJ1-1, the V gene TRBV20-1; 7 nucleotides line up with TRBD1. Germline CDR1 DFQATT, CDR2 SNEGSKA (reference sequence). The CDR3 sequence is 15 residues long. V lost 2 bases to trimming and J lost 3 bases; unmatched junction nucleotides: 9. The CDR3 loop is CSARSAGGTDTEAFF. CDR3 sequence (DNA): TGCAGTGCTAGATCGGCAGGGGGGACCGACACTGAAGCTTTCTTT.

There are many counts of this clonotype. The chain is built from TRBV28 and TRBJ2-7; D may be TRBD1 (6 bases). Germline V gives CDR1 MDHEN, CDR2 SYDVKM. V lost 4 bases and J lost 4, with 14 bases in between. The CDR3 covers 14 residues. CDR3 amino acids: CASSSWDTQYEQYF. CDR3 nucleotides: TGTGCCAGCAGTTCGTGGGACACTCAGTACGAGCAGTACTTC.

This clonotype was seen repeatedly, ten times or more. The chain combines TRBV20-1 with TRBJ2-7; 13 nucleotides agree with TRBD2. Germline CDR1 DFQATT, CDR2 SNEGSKA (reference sequence). V dropped 6 bases and J dropped 1; count of bases not matched to a gene: 9. This CDR3 contains 16 residues. The CDR3 here is CSAGGLAGIRSYEQYF. CDR3 DNA: TGCAGTGCCGGGGGACTAGCGGGGATAAGGTCCTACGAGCAGTACTTC.